The 19 T cell receptor beta chains in this list originate from one sample, sequenced in a study of tumor-infiltrating lymphocytes in primary liver carcinoma. The authors made TCR beta cDNA from about 500 ng total RNA with a constant-region primer. Libraries covering TCR beta were generated through three nested multiplex PCR rounds (using a slightly modified ARM-PCR). The study ran its first two PCR rounds for roughly 11 cycles each, using TRBV1-TRBV30 forward primers and a C-beta reverse primer. TCRdb passed the multiplex PCR reads through MiXCR, listing each CDR3 protein once. This sample has roughly 30,000 distinct CDR3 sequences, with 70% to 80% found just once. Co-extraction yielded RNA and DNA from around 20-30 mg of unsorted bulk tissue. What was sequenced was liver tumor tissue from sampling region 5. The subset here: tumor region T5, tumor centre. The receptors originated from a man between 35 and 55 years old with primary liver carcinoma and hepatitis B virus infection.

About this clonotype itself: Germline and junction disagree at one end, which may indicate a read error. The chain links TRBV12-5 to TRBJ2-2; D is tentatively TRBD1 or TRBD2 (5 bases each). CDR1 LGHNT and CDR2 FRNRAP come from the germline V gene. The length of the CDR3 is 16 residues. The CDR3 DNA reads TGTGCTAGTGGTGTGGAGCAGGGATCAGGCACCGGGGAGCTGTCTTTT. Translation gives CASGVEQGSGTGELSF.

In the case of this clonotype: At one boundary the junction diverges from the germline segment, which might be a read error. V is TRBV11-2 and J is TRBJ1-4; maybe TRBD1 (5 bases). This CDR3 region has 14 residues. The germline V gene has CDR1 SGHAT and CDR2 FQNNGV. Here the CDR3 reads CVSAPGTYVLGLFF. In DNA, the CDR3 is TGTGTCAGCGCCCCCGGGACGTACGTCCTGGGACTGTTTTTT. The full variable domain, in which reference TRBV11-2 and TRBJ1-4 provide the parts outside the CDR3, is EAGVAQSPRYKIIEKRQSVAFWCNPISGHATLYWYQQILGQGPKLLIQFQNNGVVDDSQLPKDRFSAERLKGVDSTLKIQPAKLEDSAVYLCVSAPGTYVLGLFFGSGTQLSVL.

Comments on this clonotype: A much more abundant neighbour one base away suggests this may be a read error. The CDR3 bases are TGTGCCAGCAACTTCGAACAGACTTTCTACGAGCAGTACTTC. As protein: CASNFEQTFYEQYF. The V gene is TRBV5-5, the J gene TRBJ2-7, with D hard to call. CDR3 length: 14 residues. Trimming took 6 bases from V and 3 from J, leaving 16 bases between them. CDR1 and CDR2 from the germline V gene are SGHKS and YYEKEE (reference sequence).

This clonotype appeared once. One end of the junction does not line up with germline, which may come from a read error. The chain recombines TRBV11-2 with TRBJ1-4; no clear D gene. The CDR3 runs 16 residues. Germline V gives CDR1 SGHAT, CDR2 FQNNGV. CDR3 residues: CASGKTSGGTNEKLFF. CDR3 nucleotide sequence: TGTGCCAGCGGCAAGACTTCGGGAGGAACAAATGAGAAACTGTTTTTT.

Concerning this clonotype: It is likely a read error, because the conserved phenylalanine at the end of the CDR3 is missing. This chain links TRBV4-1 with TRBJ1-2, with 8 bases matching TRBD1. This CDR3 spans 14 amino acids. From germline, CDR1 is MGHRA and CDR2 YSYEKL. The CDR3 protein is CVSSQGDRSYGYTI. CDR3 coding DNA: TGCGTCAGCAGCCAAGGGGACAGGAGCTATGGCTACACCATC.

A note on this clonotype: The germline gene is not matched at one end of the junction; a read error may be the cause. The chain combines TRBV5-6 with TRBJ1-2, with 8 bases lining up with TRBD1. CDR1 and CDR2 (germline): SGHDT, YYEEEE. The CDR3 runs 13 residues. CDR3 DNA: TGTGCCAGCAGCCTGGTTGGGACAGGAGGTTACATCTTC. This sequence encodes CASSLVGTGGYIF.

The chain is built from TRBV6-1 and TRBJ1-5; D is unclear. Germline CDR1 reads MNHNS; CDR2 reads SASEGT. V lost 1 base to trimming and J lost 13 bases, with 20 bases between them. This CDR3 has 15 amino acids. The CDR3 region is CASSEEVNSNLPQHF. CDR3 DNA: TGTGCCAGCAGTGAAGAGGTGAATAGCAATCTGCCTCAGCATTTT.

Details on this clonotype: One end of the junction does not line up with germline, which may come from a read error. The chain links TRBV4-1 to TRBJ2-1; 9 bases fit TRBD1. The CDR3 is made up of 17 amino acids. Germline lookup yields CDR1 MGHRA and CDR2 YSYEKL. CDR3 protein: CAINQGTGRSSYNEQLF. DNA of the CDR3: TGCGCCATCAACCAGGGGACAGGGAGGAGCTCCTACAATGAGCAGTTATTC.

On this clonotype: Lacking the conserved final phenylalanine or tryptophan, this CDR3 likely reflects a read error. The J gene is TRBJ2-7, the V gene TRBV28; 7 bases match TRBD1. The CDR3 runs to 14 residues. CDR1 is MDHEN, CDR2 SYDVKM, per germline. Losses at the gene ends were 7 bases for V and 9 bases for J; bases not matched to a gene: 15. CDR3 sequence (DNA): TGTGCCAGCATCCGGATAGGGGGCTCCTACTGGCAGTACTTA. Translating it yields CASIRIGGSYWQYL.

The chain has TRBV29-1 and TRBJ2-1; D ambiguous. Germline lookup yields CDR1 SQVTM and CDR2 ANQGSEA. The CDR3 length is 16 residues. The CDR3, as DNA: TGCAACGTCGCCACGCTTCGGCCATGGTCCTGTCAAGAGCAGTTCTTC. This codes for CNVATLRPWSCQEQFF.

This clonotype was found a few times. This may stem from a read error, because a much larger clone lies one nucleotide away. The CDR3 region is CASSLSSGTTLGGKLFF. CDR3 bases: TGCGCCAGCAGCTTGTCGTCCGGGACTACCCTCGGCGGGAAGCTGTTTTTT. The chain employs TRBV5-1 and TRBJ2-2; 7 nucleotides align to TRBD2. CDR1 SGHRS and CDR2 YFSETQ come from the germline V gene. The CDR3 is 17 residues long.

The chain uses TRBV11-2 and TRBJ1-4; no definite D call. V was cut by 4 bases and J by 3 bases, with 12 bases left in between. Looked up from germline, CDR1 is SGHAT and CDR2 is FQNNGV. The CDR3 totals 15 residues. Here the CDR3 reads CASSSDWFANEKLFF. DNA of the CDR3: TGTGCCAGCAGCTCCGACTGGTTCGCTAATGAAAAACTGTTTTTT. The entire variable domain, with the rest obtained from reference TRBV11-2 and TRBJ1-4, is as follows: EAGVAQSPRYKIIEKRQSVAFWCNPISGHATLYWYQQILGQGPKLLIQFQNNGVVDDSQLPKDRFSAERLKGVDSTLKIQPAKLEDSAVYLCASSSDWFANEKLFFGSGTQLSVL.

On this clonotype: One end of the junction fails to match germline, which may point to a read error. The V gene is TRBV6-5, the J gene TRBJ2-6; D could derive from TRBD1 or TRBD2 (6 bases each). Germline V gene lookup returns CDR1 MNHEY and CDR2 SVGAGI. The CDR3 spans 13 residues. This chain's CDR3 is CASTVWGANVMTF. The DNA for the CDR3 is TGTGCCAGCACCGTGTGGGGGGCCAACGTCATGACCTTC.

The chain employs TRBV14 and TRBJ1-1, with D perhaps matching TRBD1 (6 bases). The V and J ends lost 9 bases and 4 bases respectively, with 18 bases between them. The CDR3 has 14 residues. Germline CDR1 SGHDN, CDR2 FVKESK. The CDR3 DNA reads as TGTGCCAGAGCCCTTCGCCGAGGGGGCACTGAAGCTTTCTTT. The encoded protein is CARALRRGGTEAFF.

Remarks on this clonotype: At one end the junction does not follow the germline gene, possibly because of a read error. The gene calls are TRBV5-4 and TRBJ2-5; D is perhaps TRBD1 or TRBD2 (5 bases each). The germline CDR1 and CDR2 sequences are SGHNT and YYREEE (reference sequence). The CDR3 spans 14 residues. The CDR3 is CASSGQPAVGTQHF. The CDR3 DNA follows: TGTGCCAGCAGCGGGCAACCAGCGGTAGGGACCCAGCACTTC.

About this clonotype: Germline is not matched at one junction end, which may reflect a read error. The chain is built from TRBV7-9 and TRBJ2-7, with 13 positions matching TRBD2. The CDR3 consists of 18 residues. CDR1 and CDR2 from the germline V gene are SEHNR and FQNEAQ (reference sequence). CDR3 in amino acids: CANSGGTSGDQRPYEQYF. The CDR3 bases are TGTGCCAACAGCGGCGGGACTAGCGGGGACCAGCGTCCCTACGAGCAGTACTTC.

With regard to this clonotype: Because it lacks the conserved phenylalanine or tryptophan at the end, this CDR3 is likely a read error. This rearrangement joins TRBV29-1 to TRBJ2-5; 7 positions match TRBD1. The length of the CDR3 is 13 residues. Germline CDR1 SQVTM, CDR2 ANQGSEA. The CDR3 DNA reads as TGCACCGGACTCACCCAGGGGGTGGAGACCCAGTACTTA. Translation: CTGLTQGVETQYL.

By sample share, this clonotype is medium-sized. The rearrangement joins TRBV4-2 to TRBJ2-2; 7 positions agree with TRBD1. Germline-derived CDR1 and CDR2 are LGHNA and YNFKEQ. With V trimmed by 1 base and J by 8 bases, 10 bases remained unmatched. There are 16 residues in the CDR3. CDR3 DNA: TGTGCCAGCAGCCAAGTAAGGGACAGCTCGAGGGGGGAGCTGTTTTTT. Translating it yields CASSQVRDSSRGELFF.

The chain has TRBV29-1 and TRBJ2-1, with TRBD1 as a possible D gene (6 bases). The CDR3 has 12 amino acids. The germline V and J ends were trimmed by 6 bases and 7 bases, with 13 bases remaining between them. Germline-derived CDR1 and CDR2 are SQVTM and ANQGSEA. The CDR3 loop reads CSVRQASNEQFF. DNA of the CDR3: TGCAGCGTGCGACAGGCGAGTAATGAGCAGTTCTTC.